The rows below give T cell receptor beta chains drawn from one sample of a study of response to subunit inactivated influenza vaccine. TCRdb recomputed calls from the RT-PCR reads with MiXCR, one row per CDR3 protein. The sample records around 530,000 distinct CDR3 sequences, around 11% being singletons. This specimen was PBMCs from blood, taken on the day of vaccination. The receptor set was obtained from a man aged 50 to 60 who received an inactivated influenza vaccine. Each CDR3 is given with its conserved first and last residue. A D gene is named only where the DNA matches it firmly. Clone size appears in some rows only: once, few, many, or a class for an expanded clone.

>TRBV11-2|-|TRBJ2-1|16|-
TGTGCCAGCAGCTTCGGAGGAGGCCGTTCCTACAATGAGCAGTTCTTC
CASSFGGGRSYNEQFF
>TRBV6-1|-|TRBJ1-5|13|-
TGTGCCAGCGGAGCCTATAGCAATCAGCCCCAGCATTTT
CASGAYSNQPQHF
>TRBV19|-|TRBJ2-2|14|many
TGTGCCAGTAGTATAGGGGTCAGCACCGGGGAGCTGTTTTTT
CASSIGVSTGELFF
>TRBV20-1|TRBD1|TRBJ1-2|18|few
TGCAGTGCTAGAGATTTAGCTGACAGGGACCGTTTAGGCTATGGCTACACCTTC
CSARDLADRDRLGYGYTF
>TRBV24-1|-|TRBJ2-1|21|-
TGTGCCACCATTGATTTGCCACAGAGGGCCAACAGGGCTTTTACCTACAATGAGCAGTTCTTC
CATIDLPQRANRAFTYNEQFF
>TRBV29-1|TRBD2|TRBJ2-1|14|few
TGCAGCGTTGGACTAGCGACTACTTACAATGAGCAGTTCTTC
CSVGLATTYNEQFF
>TRBV18|-|TRBJ1-1|15|few
TGTGCCAGCTCACCAAATCCGGGAGGGGACACTGAAGCTTTCTTT
CASSPNPGGDTEAFF
>TRBV27|TRBD1|TRBJ2-2|15|-
TGTGCCACCTCCCTTACAGGGGGAAACACCGGGGAGCTGTTTTTT
CATSLTGGNTGELFF
>TRBV11-2|-|TRBJ2-1|20|-
TGTGCCAGCAGCTCCGGGGGGCTAGTTGCGGCCCTGAGCTCCTACAATGAGCAGTTCTTC
CASSSGGLVAALSSYNEQFF
>TRBV11-2|-|TRBJ2-5|14|-
TGTGCCAGCAGCACCCTAGCGTACCAAGAGACCCAGTACTTC
CASSTLAYQETQYF
>TRBV4-2|TRBD2|TRBJ2-1|18|few
TGTGCCAGCAGCCAAGCCGGGACTAGCGGGACATTGTACAATGAGCAGTTCTTC
CASSQAGTSGTLYNEQFF
>TRBV24-1|-|TRBJ2-3|16|few
TGTGCCACCAGTGATTTGTCTTTGGGGAGCACAGATACGCAGTATTTT
CATSDLSLGSTDTQYF
>TRBV3-1|-|TRBJ1-1|15|few
TGTGCCAGCAGCCAGGGCCAAACAGGCAGCCCTGAAGCTTTCTTT
CASSQGQTGSPEAFF
>TRBV6-1|TRBD1|TRBJ1-3|14|many
TGTGCCAGCAGTGCGAGGGACAGAGGTAACACCATATATTTT
CASSARDRGNTIYF
>TRBV11-2|-|TRBJ2-1|13|many
TGTGCCAGCAGCTTAGGCAGGAGCAATGAGCAGTTCTTC
CASSLGRSNEQFF
>TRBV7-2|TRBD1|TRBJ2-3|16|few
TGTGCCAGCAGCTTAGCCGGGACAGGTAGCACAGATACGCAGTATTTT
CASSLAGTGSTDTQYF
>TRBV20-1|-|TRBJ2-4|15|-
TGCAGTGCTAGAGACGACAGTCCTTCCAAAAACATTCAGTACTTC
CSARDDSPSKNIQYF
>TRBV15|-|TRBJ2-5|14|-
TGTGTCACCAGGCAGGGGGGCCCCCAAGAGACCCAGTACTTC
CVTRQGGPQETQYF
>TRBV20-1|-|TRBJ1-1|13|-
TGCAGTGCTAGAGGTACAGTGAACACTGAAGCTTTCTTT
CSARGTVNTEAFF
>TRBV4-3|-|TRBJ2-3|15|few
TGCGCCAGCAGCCAAGATAAGTCTAGCACCGATACGCAGTATTTT
CASSQDKSSTDTQYF
>TRBV6-1|-|TRBJ2-3|15|-
TGTGCCAGCAGTGAAGCCCAATACCTCACAGATACGCAGTATTTT
CASSEAQYLTDTQYF
>TRBV29-1|TRBD2|TRBJ2-1|14|many
TGCAGCGGCAAGCGGGGGAGCTCCTACAATGAGCAGTTCTTC
CSGKRGSSYNEQFF
>TRBV12-3/TRBV12-4|-|TRBJ2-3|16|few
TGTGCCACCTTGAACTTACGGGATATTTCCACAGATACGCAGTATTTT
CATLNLRDISTDTQYF
>TRBV6-1|-|TRBJ1-1|11|-
TGTGCCAGCAGTGAAATTACTGAAGCTTTCTTT
CASSEITEAFF
>TRBV10-2|-|TRBJ2-7|14|-
TGCGCCAGCAGTGAGTCGATTTCGGCTTACGAGCAGTACTTC
CASSESISAYEQYF
>TRBV3-1|-|TRBJ2-4|17|few
TGTGCCAGCAGCCCTATAGGGGGGCTTGGAGCCAAAAACATTCAGTACTTC
CASSPIGGLGAKNIQYF
>TRBV9|-|TRBJ2-3|16|many
TGTGCCAGCAGCGCCGAGGGGTTTCCTCGCACAGATACGCAGTATTTT
CASSAEGFPRTDTQYF
>TRBV5-6|-|TRBJ1-4|16|-
TGTGCCAGCAGCTTGGGGCCGACGGCAACTAATGAAAAACTGTTTTTT
CASSLGPTATNEKLFF
>TRBV10-1|-|TRBJ2-7|15|-
TGCGCCAGCAGTGAGTCCGGACAGAAAGGCAACGAGCAGTACTTC
CASSESGQKGNEQYF
>TRBV4-2|TRBD1|TRBJ2-1|17|once
TGTGCCAGCAGCCAAGGCCCCCCGGGACAGGGGACCCATGAGCAGTTCTTC
CASSQGPPGQGTHEQFF
>TRBV28|TRBD2|TRBJ2-1|17|few
TGTGCCAGCAGGGGGACTAGCGGGAGGATGAGTTACAATGAGCAGTTCTTC
CASRGTSGRMSYNEQFF
>TRBV4-1|TRBD1|TRBJ2-2|17|-
TGCGCCAGCAGCCCGGGGGGACAGGGGAAAATTATAGGGGAGCTGTTTTTT
CASSPGGQGKIIGELFF
>TRBV20-1|-|TRBJ1-2|13|few
TGCAGTGCTAGAGATCGGAGCGTCTATGGCTACACCTTC
CSARDRSVYGYTF
>TRBV29-1|-|TRBJ2-5|12|few
TGCAGTAGTCAGGGGAGAAAAGAGACCCAGTACTTC
CSSQGRKETQYF
>TRBV4-1|-|TRBJ2-7|13|-
TGCGCCAGCAGCCAAGCCAGGGGGGGCTTACAGTACTTC
CASSQARGGLQYF
>TRBV29-1|TRBD2|TRBJ2-1|12|many
TGCCACGGACTAGCGGCACGGGGTGAGCAGTTCTTC
CHGLAARGEQFF
>TRBV7-2|-|TRBJ2-5|14|-
TGTGCCAGCAGCCCTGACCGGGGTAGACAGACCCAGTACTTC
CASSPDRGRQTQYF
>TRBV7-3|-|TRBJ2-3|13|few
TGTGCCAGCAGCCCCCATTCGGCAGATACGCAGTATTTT
CASSPHSADTQYF